The present T cell receptor (beta chain) was sequenced within a study of human T cells and chemical hapten exposure. Authors' data handling: Sampled TCR counts reached a median of approximately 100,000 per sample, with values ranging from 23,224 to 690,600. From the RACE reads, TCRdb called clonotypes with MiXCR, one entry per CDR3 protein. The V and J calls and clone size are TCRdb's, not the authors'. In the table there are about 82,000 distinct CDR3 sequences, 13% of which are singletons. Specified time point: patch test 3, about 24 weeks after DPC sensitization. Treatment reported: therapeutic diphenylcyclopropenone sensitization with weekly scalp DPC. Alopecia patients, 18 to 70 years old and DPC-suitable, served as donors. This clonotype was picked up many times. The sequence derives from a woman in her fifties or sixties with alopecia areata. Some clones in this sample may be carry-over from other donors' samples. Source: whole blood, taken in connection with sensitization to the hapten diphenylcyclopropenone (DPC).

The CDR3 spells CASSPTGQAPPQNTEAFF. Here the CDR3 DNA reads TGTGCCAGCTCACCTACCGGACAGGCGCCACCTCAAAACACTGAAGCTTTCTTT. The gene calls are TRBV18 and TRBJ1-1; 7 bases agree with TRBD1. CDR3 length equals 18 residues. J lost 2 bases, V lost 3 bases, and 15 bases had no gene match. The V gene's germline CDR1 is KGHSH and CDR2 LQKENI.